This T cell receptor (beta chain) was sequenced for a study of naive CD8 T cells in extremely preterm neonates. The repertoire was sequenced with immunoSEQ multiplex PCR; TCRdb's copy has only in-frame clones and lacks some. Altogether 4,900 or so clones are present, around 97% being singletons, with the ten largest covering approximately 0.49%. V lost 4 bases and J 6 bases, leaving 14 bases between the germline ends. Germline CDR1 reads SGHDT; CDR2 reads YYEEEE. The CDR3 spans 13 residues. Without labor or membrane rupture, elective cesareans at roughly 37-42 weeks supplied term cord blood. The clonotype comes from a newborn in good health. V usage is TRBV5-6 and J usage is TRBJ2-7, with D perhaps TRBD2 (6 bases). The material sequenced was naive CD8+ T cells from cord blood. CDR3 bases: TGTGCCAGCAGCAAGGGGACTTCGGGCGAGCAGTACTTC. This codes for CASSKGTSGEQYF.